The clone carrying this TCR beta chain has at least ten counts. Its antigen is currently unknown. The entry originates in a study of breast tumors, draining lymph nodes, adjacent tissues. Findings and limits, study-wide: Compared with lymph nodes, tumors were less diverse; compared with nontumor tissue, more. Tumor and nontumor repertoires were significantly more similar in luminal-like than in basal-like breast cancer. Data fit most tumor T cells coming from lymph node, expanding in tumor.

The CDR3 is 14 amino acids. V was trimmed by 0 bases and J by 6 bases, leaving 9 bases between them. Germline V CDR1 and CDR2: LNHNV, YYDKDF (reference sequence). Breast cancer patients provided tissue from their axillary draining lymph nodes. MiXCR was run by TCRdb on the multiplex PCR reads, yielding one entry per CDR3 protein. The data contain more than 200,000 distinct CDR3 sequences, less than 40% of them singletons. Sequenced: axillary lymph node tissue. This TCR was recovered from a female donor with breast cancer. Some clones in this sample may be carry-over from other donors' samples. The chain joins TRBV15 to TRBJ2-1; D call uncertain. The CDR3 here is CATSREGVSNEQFF. CDR3 in DNA: TGTGCCACCAGCAGAGAAGGTGTCTCCAATGAGCAGTTCTTC.